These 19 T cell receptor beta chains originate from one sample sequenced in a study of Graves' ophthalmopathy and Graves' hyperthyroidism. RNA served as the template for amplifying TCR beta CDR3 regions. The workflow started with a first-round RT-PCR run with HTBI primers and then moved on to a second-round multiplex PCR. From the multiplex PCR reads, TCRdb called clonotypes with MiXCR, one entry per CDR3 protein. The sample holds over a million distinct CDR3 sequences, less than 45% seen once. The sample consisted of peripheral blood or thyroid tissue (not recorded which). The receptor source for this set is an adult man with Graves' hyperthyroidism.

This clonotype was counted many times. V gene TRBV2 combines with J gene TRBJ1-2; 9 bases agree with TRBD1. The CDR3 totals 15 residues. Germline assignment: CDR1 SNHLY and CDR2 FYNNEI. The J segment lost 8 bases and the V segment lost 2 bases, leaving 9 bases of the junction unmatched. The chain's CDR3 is CASSETPGQGGGYTF. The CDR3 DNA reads TGTGCCAGCAGTGAAACCCCGGGACAGGGAGGAGGCTACACCTTC.

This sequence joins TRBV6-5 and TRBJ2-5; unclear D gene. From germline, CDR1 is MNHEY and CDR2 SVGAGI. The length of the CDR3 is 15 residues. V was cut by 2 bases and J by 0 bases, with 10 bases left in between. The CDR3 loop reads CASSYEGSHQETQYF. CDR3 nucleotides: TGTGCCAGCAGTTACGAAGGTAGCCACCAAGAGACCCAGTACTTC.

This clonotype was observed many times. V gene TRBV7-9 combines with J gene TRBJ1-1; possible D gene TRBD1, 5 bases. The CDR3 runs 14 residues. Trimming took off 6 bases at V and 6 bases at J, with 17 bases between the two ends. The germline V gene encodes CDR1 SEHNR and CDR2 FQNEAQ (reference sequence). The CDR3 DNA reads TGTGCCAGCAGTCCAGCCATTGGGGACTCTGAAGCTTTCTTT. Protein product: CASSPAIGDSEAFF.

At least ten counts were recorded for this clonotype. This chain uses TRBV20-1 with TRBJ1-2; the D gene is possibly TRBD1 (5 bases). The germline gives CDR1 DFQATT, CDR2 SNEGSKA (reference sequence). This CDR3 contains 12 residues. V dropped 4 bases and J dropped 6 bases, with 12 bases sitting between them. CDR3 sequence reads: CSAKGLPNGYTF. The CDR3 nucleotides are TGCAGTGCTAAGGGACTTCCAAATGGCTACACCTTC.

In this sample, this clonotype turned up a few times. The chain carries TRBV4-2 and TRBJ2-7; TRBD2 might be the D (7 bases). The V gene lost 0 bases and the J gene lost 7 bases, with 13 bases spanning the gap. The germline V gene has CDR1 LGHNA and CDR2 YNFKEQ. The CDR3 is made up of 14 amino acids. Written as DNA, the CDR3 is TGTGCCAGCAGCCAAGAGGGGGGGCTATGGGAGCAGTACTTC. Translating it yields CASSQEGGLWEQYF.

CDR3 in amino acids: CSVEGQGLYEQYF. The CDR3 DNA reads as TGCAGCGTTGAAGGGCAGGGCCTCTACGAGCAGTACTTC. The rearrangement uses TRBV29-1 and TRBJ2-7; a possible D gene is TRBD1 (5 bases). V shed 1 base and J shed 3 bases, with 10 bases lying between them. Germline V gene lookup returns CDR1 SQVTM and CDR2 ANQGSEA. CDR3 length: 13 amino acids.

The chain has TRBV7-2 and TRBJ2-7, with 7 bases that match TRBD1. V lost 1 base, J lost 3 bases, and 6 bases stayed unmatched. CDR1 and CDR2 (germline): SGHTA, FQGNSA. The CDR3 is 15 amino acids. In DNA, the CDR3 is TGTGCCAGCAGCTTAGGAGGGGACAGACACTACGAGCAGTACTTC. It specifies CASSLGGDRHYEQYF. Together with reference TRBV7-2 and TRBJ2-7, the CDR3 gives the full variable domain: GAGVSQSPSNKVTEKGKDVELRCDPISGHTALYWYRQSLGQGLEFLIYFQGNSAPDKSGLPSDRFSAERTGGSVSTLTIQRTQQEDSAVYLCASSLGGDRHYEQYFGPGTRLTVT.

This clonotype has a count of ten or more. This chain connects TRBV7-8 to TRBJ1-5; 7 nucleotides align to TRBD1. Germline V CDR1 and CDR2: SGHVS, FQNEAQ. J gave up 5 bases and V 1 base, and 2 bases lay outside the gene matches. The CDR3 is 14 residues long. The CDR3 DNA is TGTGCCAGCAGCTTAGAAAGGGGGCATCAGCCCCAGCATTTT. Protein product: CASSLERGHQPQHF.

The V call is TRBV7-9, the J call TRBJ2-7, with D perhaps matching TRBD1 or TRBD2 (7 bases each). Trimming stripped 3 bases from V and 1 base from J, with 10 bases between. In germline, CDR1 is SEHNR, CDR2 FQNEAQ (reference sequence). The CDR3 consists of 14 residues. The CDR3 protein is CASSFRGGSYEQYF. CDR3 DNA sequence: TGTGCCAGCAGCTTCAGGGGGGGGTCCTACGAGCAGTACTTC.

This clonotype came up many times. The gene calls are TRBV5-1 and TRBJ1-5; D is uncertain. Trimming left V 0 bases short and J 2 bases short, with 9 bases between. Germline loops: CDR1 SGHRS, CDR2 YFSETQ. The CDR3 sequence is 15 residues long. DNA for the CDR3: TGCGCCAGCAGCTTGGGTCTGGATGGCAATCAGCCCCAGCATTTT. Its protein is CASSLGLDGNQPQHF.

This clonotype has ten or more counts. The CDR3 sequence is CAITRTETTGELFF. The CDR3 nucleotides are TGTGCCATCACCCGGACAGAAACCACCGGGGAGCTGTTTTTT. The chain combines TRBV10-3 with TRBJ2-2, with a tentative D call TRBD1 (6 bases). The germline gives CDR1 ENHRY, CDR2 SYGVKD. This CDR3 has 14 residues. Trimming shortened V by 7 bases and J by 4 bases, and 13 bases separated the two germline ends.

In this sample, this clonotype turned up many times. CDR3 region: CAIDFGTTISRDSNQPQHF. The CDR3 coding sequence is TGTGCCATCGACTTTGGAACGACAATCTCCAGGGACTCCAATCAGCCCCAGCATTTT. V is TRBV10-3 and J is TRBJ1-5; TRBD1 is a possible D gene (5 bases). Germline CDR1 is ENHRY and CDR2 is SYGVKD. Trimming stripped 8 bases from V and 3 bases from J, with 29 bases between. CDR3 length equals 19 residues.

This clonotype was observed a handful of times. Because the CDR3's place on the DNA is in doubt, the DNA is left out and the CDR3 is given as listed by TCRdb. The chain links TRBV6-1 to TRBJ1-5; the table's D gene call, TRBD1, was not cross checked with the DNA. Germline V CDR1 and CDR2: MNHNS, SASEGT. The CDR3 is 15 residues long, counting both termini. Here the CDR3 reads CASTSGTGINQPQHF.

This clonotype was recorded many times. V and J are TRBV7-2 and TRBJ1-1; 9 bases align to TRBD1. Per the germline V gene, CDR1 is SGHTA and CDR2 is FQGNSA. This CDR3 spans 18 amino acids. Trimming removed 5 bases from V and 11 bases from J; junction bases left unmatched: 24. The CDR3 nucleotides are TGTGCCAGCAGCGAGGTGGGGGGACAGGGTGAGAGATTGGGTGAGGCTTTCTTT. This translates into CASSEVGGQGERLGEAFF.

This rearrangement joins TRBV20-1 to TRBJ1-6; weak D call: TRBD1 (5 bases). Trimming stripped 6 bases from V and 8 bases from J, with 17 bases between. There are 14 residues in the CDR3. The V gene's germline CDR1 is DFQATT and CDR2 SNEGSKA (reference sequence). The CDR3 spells CSAQEGPSDSPLHF. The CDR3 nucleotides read TGCAGTGCCCAAGAGGGACCGAGCGATTCACCCCTCCACTTT.

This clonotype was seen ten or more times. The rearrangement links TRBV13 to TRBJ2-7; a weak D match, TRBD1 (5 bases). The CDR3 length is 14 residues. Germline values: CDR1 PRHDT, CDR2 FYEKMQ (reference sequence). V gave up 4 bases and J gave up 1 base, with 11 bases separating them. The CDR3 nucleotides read TGTGCCAGCAGCTCCCTTCAGGGATCCTACGAGCAGTACTTC. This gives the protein CASSSLQGSYEQYF.

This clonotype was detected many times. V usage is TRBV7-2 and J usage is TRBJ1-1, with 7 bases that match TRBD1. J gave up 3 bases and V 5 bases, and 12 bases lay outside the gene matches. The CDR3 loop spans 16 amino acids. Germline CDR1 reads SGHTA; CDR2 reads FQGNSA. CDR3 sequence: CASSTQGVNPYTEAFF. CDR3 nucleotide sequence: TGTGCCAGCAGCACGCAGGGGGTGAATCCATACACTGAAGCTTTCTTT.

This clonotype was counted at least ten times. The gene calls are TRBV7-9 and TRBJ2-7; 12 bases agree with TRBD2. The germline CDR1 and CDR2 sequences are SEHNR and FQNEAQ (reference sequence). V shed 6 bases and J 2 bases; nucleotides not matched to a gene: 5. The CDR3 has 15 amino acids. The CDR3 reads CASRGTSGRPYEQYF. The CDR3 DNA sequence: TGTGCCAGCAGAGGTACTAGCGGGAGGCCCTACGAGCAGTACTTC.

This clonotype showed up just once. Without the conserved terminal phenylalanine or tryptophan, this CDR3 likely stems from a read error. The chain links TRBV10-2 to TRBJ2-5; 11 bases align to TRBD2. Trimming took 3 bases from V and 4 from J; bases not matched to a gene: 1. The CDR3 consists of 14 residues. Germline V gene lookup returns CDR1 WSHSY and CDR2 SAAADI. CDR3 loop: CASSDLAGGETQYL. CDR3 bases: TGCGCCAGCAGTGATCTAGCGGGGGGAGAGACCCAGTACCTC.